This T cell receptor beta chain was obtained from a study of cytomegalovirus exposure and HLA in healthy donors. Study results and limitations: Common viral pathogens (according to a later analysis) appeared linked to several of the most significant clusters. CMV serostatus was the only recorded immune exposure for donors. Altogether, about 160 TCR beta chains were recorded as cytomegalovirus-associated.

Unmatched junction bases numbered 6, after V lost 6 bases and J lost 5 bases. Germline V lookup: CDR1 KGHSH, CDR2 LQKENI. The CDR3 loop spans 14 amino acids. In regard to this clone: What it recognizes is unknown.

Primers for the PCR totalled 60 Vbeta and 13 Jbeta. This table comes from immunoSEQ multiplex PCR, and its TCRdb copy is limited to in-frame clones, with some not included. Here the sample spans over 150,000 clones, about 70% being singletons. This sequence was found in a woman aged 40-49 years in good health and CMV-seropositive. This chain joins TRBV18 and TRBJ1-2, with TRBD1 matching 10 bases. Material for sequencing was PBMCs. CDR3 nucleotide sequence: TGTGCCAGCTCCCCGACAGGGGGCGGTTATGGCTACACCTTC. Residues: CASSPTGGGYGYTF.